This TCR beta chain was identified in a study of blood T cell repertoires in COVID-19. Study context: Acute and convalescent COVID-19 specimens originated in the United States, Italy and Spain.

This CDR3 has 11 residues. Germline CDR1 and CDR2: ENHRY and SYGVKD. V lost 6 bases and J lost 11; bases outside the gene matches: 4. Sequenced by immunoSEQ multiplex PCR; TCRdb stores in-frame clones only, minus some. Among about 23,000 clones listed, around 83% were seen once. This clone was seen once. Material for sequencing was peripheral blood. This chain connects TRBV10-3 to TRBJ1-1; 9 bases line up with TRBD1. This TCR was recovered from an older man with acute or convalescent COVID-19. As DNA, the CDR3 is TGTGCCATCAGGGGGACAGGGAACGCTTTCTTT. Protein sequence: CAIRGTGNAFF.